A selection of T cell receptor beta chains follows, all from one sample in a study of blood T cell repertoires in COVID-19. The data were produced by immunoSEQ multiplex PCR, yet TCRdb's version contains in-frame clones alone and is incomplete. The table shows 150,000 to 200,000 clones, with around 82% occurring only once. Sequencing used PBMCs or T cells enriched from blood (not recorded which). Source of these receptors: a woman aged 45-65 years with acute COVID-19. Both conserved end residues are part of each CDR3. A D gene is named only where the DNA matches it firmly.

V gene	J gene	CDR3 length	D gene	CDR3 protein
TRBV30	TRBJ2-1	14	TRBD2	CAWSDLAGAIKQFF
TRBV7-2	TRBJ1-1	15	-	CASSLFPDKNTEAFF
TRBV30	TRBJ1-4	14	-	CAWSVGDSRKKLFF
TRBV11-2	TRBJ1-1	15	-	CASSLEAGLNTEAFF
TRBV3-1/TRBV3-2	TRBJ1-5	15	-	CASSQGGFDDQPQHF
TRBV3-1/TRBV3-2	TRBJ2-1	18	-	CASSQEFATERSYNEQFF
TRBV3-1/TRBV3-2	TRBJ2-3	18	TRBD2	CASSQAKFGGGAANTQYF
TRBV21-1	TRBJ1-5	16	-	CASKGQGRSGNQPQHF
TRBV2	TRBJ2-1	15	TRBD2	CASSEGGGAYNEQFF
TRBV12-3/TRBV12-4	TRBJ1-2	13	-	CASSLSFGYGYTF
TRBV7-9	TRBJ1-1	13	TRBD1	CASSLQYDRGAFF
TRBV6-4	TRBJ1-3	15	-	CASSDTKKMGNTIYF
TRBV10-3	TRBJ1-1	15	-	CAIRSSGRTNTEAFF
TRBV6-5	TRBJ1-2	12	-	CASSTPGYGYTF
TRBV11-2	TRBJ1-1	12	-	CASSFKHTEAFF
TRBV7-9	TRBJ1-2	15	-	CASSSFAGNNYGYTF
TRBV11-3	TRBJ1-1	13	TRBD1	CASGTGRNTEAFF
TRBV6-2/TRBV6-3	TRBJ2-1	12	TRBD2	CASSYLGGEQFF
TRBV7-8	TRBJ2-1	15	TRBD1	CASNSGTGIYNEQFF
TRBV2	TRBJ1-2	18	TRBD1	CAIHTHTGQDRVNYGYTF
TRBV2	TRBJ1-2	13	-	CASSFAAGYGYTF
TRBV2	TRBJ1-1	14	-	CASSEGQRNTEAFF
TRBV28	TRBJ1-2	16	-	CASISNPGGEVYGYTF
TRBV5-1	TRBJ1-3	16	-	CASSWQSGHPGNTIYF
TRBV6-5	TRBJ1-1	14	-	CASRIGAGNTEAFF
TRBV7-2	TRBJ2-3	18	TRBD2	CASSLKPSLAGGTDTQYF
TRBV6-5	TRBJ1-1	10	TRBD1	CASGDRAAFF
TRBV7-9	TRBJ2-3	15	TRBD2	CASSLVAGSTDTQYF
TRBV6-1	TRBJ1-5	16	-	CASSEAGSLLDQPQHF